This T cell receptor (beta chain) originates from a study of regulatory T cells in long-lasting Graves disease (dated by TCRdb to the early 2020s). In terms of the full investigation: Patients with newly diagnosed Graves' disease had been on antithyroid drugs for under 3 months. This study used TCR sequencing and RNA sequencing of peripheral blood to compare persistent Graves' disease patients against newly diagnosed Graves' disease patients. The study was registered as a clinical trial and conducted in China. TCR sequencing covered 13 persistent and approximately 20 newly diagnosed Graves' disease patients, around 35 samples in total. Broad study findings and their caveats: Lower TCR Shannon entropy and fewer highly expanded clones were observed in persistent Graves' disease patients than in newly diagnosed patients, which suggested clonal expansion. Sequencing and analysis were restricted to the TCR beta chain. A larger number of public clonotypes was shared among persistent patients (fewer than 3,000) than among newly diagnosed patients (over 850). The authors noted that the small sample size was a limitation that may lower accuracy. Persistent disease showed preferential use of TRBV28, TRBJ1-2 and TRBJ2-5, whereas newly diagnosed disease favored TRBV20-1 and TRBJ2-1. Only peripheral blood was studied, because thyroid tissue, the primary lesion, was inaccessible.

The time point label on this specimen signifies: newly diagnosed GD, antithyroid drugs for less than 3 months. For both TCR sequencing and RNA sequencing, RNA was extracted from PBMCs using TRIzol. Graves' disease was diagnosed according to American Thyroid Association guidelines. Patients for the study were recruited at an endocrinology department in Xi'an, China. From each patient, around 8.3 milliliters of peripheral blood was collected into an EDTA anticoagulant tube. Ficoll Paque Plus density gradient separation was used to isolate PBMCs, and no further T cell sorting was done. An Agilent 2100 Bioanalyzer and agarose gel were used to check RNA quality, and a NanoDrop 2000 was used to measure RNA concentration. This clonotype has just a few counts. No antigen is known for it. Per-base qualities were not stored, and no clone one base away is much larger. To prepare the library, multiplex PCR was applied. The sequencer was an Illumina HiSeq 4000. iRepertoire HTBI primers and Arm-PCR amplification of CDR3 regions were used to construct TCR beta libraries. Gel purification was performed on PCR products prior to sequencing. From the authors' description of their analysis: Gene usage analysis of CDR3 amino acid clonotypes relied on the approximately 62 TRBV and 15 or so TRBJ segments identified across samples. COPE and FqMerger were used to merge filtered high-quality paired reads into contigs. BLAST was used to align contigs to IMGT TRBV, TRBD and TRBJ reference genes, with CDR3 defined following IMGT. Highly expanded clones were defined as clonotypes with a frequency above 0.1%. Shannon entropy served as the measure of repertoire diversity, while the Gini coefficient captured V-J evenness. A clonotype was considered public if more than one individual shared it. TCRdb itself trimmed the public reads at Q25 with fastp, ran MiXCR and retained productive beta chains. When rows share a CDR3 protein, they turn into one entry using the most common DNA and genes. These V and J calls are TCRdb output, not the study's own analysis. The sample yields approximately 300,000 distinct CDR3 sequences; over 15% were counted once. The ten largest clones add up to 35% to 45% of the sample.

Including cysteine and phenylalanine, the CDR3 has 14 amino acids. CDR3 DNA only is kept here, 42 bases in frame from base 1. As encoded in the germline V gene, CDR1 is MDHEN while CDR2 is SYDVKM. The V end loses 5 bases and the J end loses 1 base, and a stretch of 11 bases separates them. The chain employs TRBV28 and TRBJ1-1, with TRBD1 as a weak D call on 5 bases. The sequences come from peripheral blood mononuclear cells (PBMCs), collected at new diagnosis, from a patient treated with antithyroid drugs. The TCR sequence derives from a female donor with Graves disease. CDR3 region: CASSIDSKNTEAFF. The nucleotide sequence reads TGTGCCAGCAGTATCGACAGCAAGAACACTGAAGCTTTCTTT.